This T cell receptor (beta chain) came from a study of shared clonotypes between healthy human individuals (dated by TCRdb to 2019 to 2021). The study in broad terms: Three men and a couple of women, aged 18 to 49 years, made up the cohort. The study deeply sequenced blood TCR repertoires of about 5 healthy adults to estimate repertoire size and the extent of clonotype sharing between individuals. Leukapheresis yielded between about 0.9 and 8.9 billion PBMCs per donor. To increase sequencing depth and limit assay-specific biases, TCR repertoire library preparation and sequencing were carried out by different laboratories using diverse techniques.

What the authors observed across the whole study: Because the study included a small number of donors, the genetic and exposure-history diversity represented was limited. Sampling was limited to blood, and TCR repertoires in tissue likely differ from TCR repertoires in blood. Based on pairwise subsampling, the degree of clonotype sharing among donors was expected to be affected by sequencing depth.

The donors were healthy, HIV-negative adults who had no recently reported acute infections or vaccinations. Only Caucasian adults living in Nashville, Tennessee, USA were represented among the donors. For unsorted samples, 90 million or so PBMCs were counted and genomic DNA was extracted with the QIAamp DNA Blood Mini kit. Blood was obtained by leukapheresis, after which PBMCs were separated by Ficoll-Histopaque density gradient centrifugation and cryopreserved in liquid nitrogen vapor phase. To note about this clone: The clone's antigen remains unknown. No much larger clonotype is one base removed from it; base qualities were not supplied. This CDR3 is also generated by other DNA sequences in the sample.

Using the deep immunoSEQ assay, TCR CDR3 regions were amplified from genomic DNA by multiplex PCR. Extracted genomic DNA from each cell subset was spread evenly across all wells of several immunoSEQ 96-well plates, with each plate serving as a replicate. For unsorted PBMC, 300 to 350 ng genomic DNA, equal to 30,000 or so T cell genomes, was loaded into each replicate PCR. Genomic DNA from unsorted PBMC was sequenced over ten immunoSEQ deep assay plates. Purified libraries were quantified with a Qubit 3.0 fluorometer, sized on a Bioanalyzer 2100, and re-quantified with the KAPA Library Quantification kit. Each immunoSEQ 96-well plate was sequenced on its own single-read 150-cycle Illumina NextSeq 550 flow cell. The paper's data handling went like this. Because the immunoSEQ output included only junctional sequences and no quality scores, the filtering could not be the same as the filtering used for full-length reads. To assign V/J genes and CDR3, sequences were annotated against IMGT germline references using PyIR, a Python wrapper for IgBLAST v1.9. Reads with weak V/J assignments (E-value above 1e-6), missing CDR3, stop codons, out-of-frame junctions, or ambiguous translated residues were removed. A V3J clonotype was defined by an identical inferred V gene, J gene, and CDR3 amino acid sequence. Percentage overlap between repertoires was calculated by dividing the number of shared unique clonotypes by the size of the smaller repertoire. Richness of each repertoire was evaluated using RTK rarefaction, the Chao1 estimator, and Recon v2.1 estimates of unobserved clonotypes. What TCRdb holds here is the immuneACCESS table cut down to in-frame rearrangements. Part of the clones is not present; checked against another copy, under half of the missing clones reflect an unresolved V gene, and the others are unexplained. The V and J calls and clone size are taken from that table; D and trimming were inferred from the DNA. The sample table lists hundreds of thousands of clones, 79% of them with a count of one. The ten most abundant clones make up 13% of the sample.

V lost 0 bases and J lost 4 bases; the stretch between them is 10 bases long. Inclusive of the bounding cysteine and phenylalanine, the CDR3 is 14 residues long. Just the 42-base CDR3 DNA is kept, in frame starting at base 1. CDR1 and CDR2, per the germline V gene, are SGHRS and YFSETQ. Sequences were obtained from PBMCs. The sequence links TRBV5-1 to TRBJ1-1, and possibly TRBD1, on 5 matching bases. The clonotype comes from a woman in her thirties or forties in good health. Some clones in this sample may be carry-over from other donors' samples. Here the CDR3 is given as CASSLAGGSTEAFF. The nucleotide sequence is given as TGCGCCAGCAGCTTGGCTGGGGGTAGCACTGAAGCTTTCTTT. Outside the CDR3, residues come from the reference TRBV5-1 and TRBJ1-1 proteins, so the full variable domain is: KAGVTQTPRYLIKTRGQQVTLSCSPISGHRSVSWYQQTPGQGLQFLFEYFSETQRNKGNFPGRFSGRQFSNSRSEMNVSTLELGDSALYLCASSLAGGSTEAFFGQGTRLTVV.